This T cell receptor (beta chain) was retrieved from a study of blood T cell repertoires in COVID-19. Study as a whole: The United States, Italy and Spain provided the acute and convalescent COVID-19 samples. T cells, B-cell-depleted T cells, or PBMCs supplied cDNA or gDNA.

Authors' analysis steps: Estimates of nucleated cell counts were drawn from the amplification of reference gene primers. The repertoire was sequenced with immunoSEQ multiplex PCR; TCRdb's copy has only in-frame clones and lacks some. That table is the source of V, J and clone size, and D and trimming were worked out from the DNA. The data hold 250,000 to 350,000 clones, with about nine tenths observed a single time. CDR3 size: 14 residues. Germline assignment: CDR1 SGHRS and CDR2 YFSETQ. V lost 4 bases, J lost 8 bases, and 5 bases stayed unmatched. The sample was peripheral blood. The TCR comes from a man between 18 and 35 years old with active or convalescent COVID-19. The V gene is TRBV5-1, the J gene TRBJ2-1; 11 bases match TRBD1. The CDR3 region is CASSGTGGRYEQFF. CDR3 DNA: TGCGCCAGCAGCGGGACAGGGGGTCGATATGAGCAGTTCTTC.